This TCR beta chain was recorded in a study of blood T cell repertoires in COVID-19. The germline V gene has CDR1 MDHEN and CDR2 SYDVKM. The V segment lost 6 bases and the J segment 4 bases; nucleotides outside the gene matches: 7. There are 14 residues in the CDR3. Sequenced by immunoSEQ multiplex PCR; TCRdb stores in-frame clones only, minus some. The repertoire holds approximately 280,000 clones, roughly 89% seen once, with 6% to 6.5% in the top ten. This clonotype was obtained from a woman in her forties who had recovered from COVID-19. Sequenced: PBMCs or T cells enriched from blood (not recorded which). The rearrangement uses TRBV28 and TRBJ1-2, with 8 bases aligning to TRBD1. The CDR3 loop reads CASSSADRGYGYTF. CDR3 DNA: TGTGCCAGCAGCTCCGCTGACAGGGGCTATGGCTACACCTTC.